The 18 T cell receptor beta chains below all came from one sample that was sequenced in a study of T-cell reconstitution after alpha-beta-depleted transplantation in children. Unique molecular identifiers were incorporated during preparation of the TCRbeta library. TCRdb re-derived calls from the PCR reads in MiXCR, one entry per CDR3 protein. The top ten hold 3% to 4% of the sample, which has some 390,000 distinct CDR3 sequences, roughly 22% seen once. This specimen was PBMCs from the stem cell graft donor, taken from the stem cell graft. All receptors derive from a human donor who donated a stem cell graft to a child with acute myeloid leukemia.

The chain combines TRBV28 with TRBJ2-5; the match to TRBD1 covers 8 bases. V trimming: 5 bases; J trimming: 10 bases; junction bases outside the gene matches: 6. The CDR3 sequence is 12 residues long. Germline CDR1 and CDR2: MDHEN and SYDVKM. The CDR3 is CASSTSDRVQYF. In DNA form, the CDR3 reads TGTGCCAGCAGTACCTCGGACAGGGTCCAGTACTTC.

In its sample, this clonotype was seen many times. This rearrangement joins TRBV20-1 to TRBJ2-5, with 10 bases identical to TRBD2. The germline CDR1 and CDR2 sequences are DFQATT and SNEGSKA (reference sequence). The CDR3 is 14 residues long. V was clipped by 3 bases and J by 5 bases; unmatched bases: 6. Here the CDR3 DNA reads TGCAGTGCTAGGGCTAGCGGGAGTATGGAGACCCAGTACTTC. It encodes CSARASGSMETQYF.

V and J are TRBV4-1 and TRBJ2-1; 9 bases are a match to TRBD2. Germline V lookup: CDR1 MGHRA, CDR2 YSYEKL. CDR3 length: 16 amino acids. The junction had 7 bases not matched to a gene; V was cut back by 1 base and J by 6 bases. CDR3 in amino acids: CASSQAASGTPNEQFF. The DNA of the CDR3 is TGCGCCAGCAGCCAAGCAGCTAGCGGGACTCCCAATGAGCAGTTCTTC.

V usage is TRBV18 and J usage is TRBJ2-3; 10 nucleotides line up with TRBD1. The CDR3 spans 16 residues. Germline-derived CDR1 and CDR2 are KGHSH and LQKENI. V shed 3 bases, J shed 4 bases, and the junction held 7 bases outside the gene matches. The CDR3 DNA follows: TGTGCCAGCTCACCGTCCGGGACAGGGGCGGCAGATACGCAGTATTTT. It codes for CASSPSGTGAADTQYF.

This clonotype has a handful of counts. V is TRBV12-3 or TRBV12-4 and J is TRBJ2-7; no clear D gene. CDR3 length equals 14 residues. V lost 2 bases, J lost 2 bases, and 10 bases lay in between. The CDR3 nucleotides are TGTGCCAGCAGTTTATCGAGGAGCACCTACGAGCAGTACTTC. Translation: CASSLSRSTYEQYF.

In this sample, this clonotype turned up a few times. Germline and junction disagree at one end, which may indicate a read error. The CDR3 loop reads CVSSDSDTGELFF. The CDR3 region has the DNA TGTGTCAGCAGTGACTCGGACACCGGGGAGCTGTTTTTT. V usage is TRBV6-4 and J usage is TRBJ2-2, with D uncertain. The CDR3 extends over 13 amino acids. Germline V gene lookup returns CDR1 MRHNA and CDR2 SNTAGT.

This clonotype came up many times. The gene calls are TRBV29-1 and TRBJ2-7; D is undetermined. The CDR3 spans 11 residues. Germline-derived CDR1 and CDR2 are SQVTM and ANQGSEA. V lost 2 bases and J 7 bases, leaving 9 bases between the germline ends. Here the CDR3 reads CSVEFTDEQYF. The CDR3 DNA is TGCAGCGTTGAATTTACTGATGAGCAGTACTTC.

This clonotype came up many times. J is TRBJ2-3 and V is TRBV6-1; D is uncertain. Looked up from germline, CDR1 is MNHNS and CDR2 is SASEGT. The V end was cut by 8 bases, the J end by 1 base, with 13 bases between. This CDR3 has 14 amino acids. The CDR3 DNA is TGTGCCAGCGGCGACCAACCAGGCACAGATACGCAGTATTTT. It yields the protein CASGDQPGTDTQYF.

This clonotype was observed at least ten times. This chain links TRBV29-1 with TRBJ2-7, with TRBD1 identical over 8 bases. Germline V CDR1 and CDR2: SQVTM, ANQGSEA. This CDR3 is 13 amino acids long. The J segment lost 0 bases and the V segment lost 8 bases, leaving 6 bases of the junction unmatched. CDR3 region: CSITGGSSYEQYF. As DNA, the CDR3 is TGCAGCATCACAGGGGGGAGCTCCTACGAGCAGTACTTC.

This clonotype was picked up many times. Here the CDR3 DNA reads TGCAGCGTTGACGAGGACGGCTCCTACGAGCAGTACTTC. Translation: CSVDEDGSYEQYF. V and J are TRBV29-1 and TRBJ2-7; no definite D call. Trimming stripped 3 bases from V and 0 bases from J, with 9 bases between. The CDR3 consists of 13 residues. The germline gives CDR1 SQVTM, CDR2 ANQGSEA.

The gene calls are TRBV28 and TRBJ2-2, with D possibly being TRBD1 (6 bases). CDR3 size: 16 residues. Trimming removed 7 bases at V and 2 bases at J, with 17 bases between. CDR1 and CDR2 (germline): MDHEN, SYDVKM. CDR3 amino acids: CASISISGANTGELFF. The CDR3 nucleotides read TGTGCCAGCATCTCCATCTCAGGGGCCAACACCGGGGAGCTGTTTTTT.

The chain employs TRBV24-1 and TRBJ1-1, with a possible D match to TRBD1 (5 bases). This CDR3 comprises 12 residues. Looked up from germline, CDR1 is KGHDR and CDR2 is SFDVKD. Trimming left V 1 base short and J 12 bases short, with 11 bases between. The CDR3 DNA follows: TGTGCCACCAGTGATTTTACGGGGGGAACTTTCTTT. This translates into CATSDFTGGTFF.

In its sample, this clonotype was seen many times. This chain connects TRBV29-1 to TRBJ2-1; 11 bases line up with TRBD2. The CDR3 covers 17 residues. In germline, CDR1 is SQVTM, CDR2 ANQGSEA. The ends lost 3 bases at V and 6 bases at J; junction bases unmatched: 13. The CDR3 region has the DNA TGCAGCGTTGATGTTATACTACTAGCGGGAGACGTCAATGAGCAGTTCTTC. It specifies CSVDVILLAGDVNEQFF.

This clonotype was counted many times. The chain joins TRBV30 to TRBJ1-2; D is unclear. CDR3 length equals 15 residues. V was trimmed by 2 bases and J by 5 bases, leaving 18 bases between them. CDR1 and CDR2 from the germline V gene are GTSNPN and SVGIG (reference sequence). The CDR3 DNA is TGTGCCTGGAGTACGTCGAGGGTTGACTGGTATGGCTACACCTTC. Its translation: CAWSTSRVDWYGYTF.

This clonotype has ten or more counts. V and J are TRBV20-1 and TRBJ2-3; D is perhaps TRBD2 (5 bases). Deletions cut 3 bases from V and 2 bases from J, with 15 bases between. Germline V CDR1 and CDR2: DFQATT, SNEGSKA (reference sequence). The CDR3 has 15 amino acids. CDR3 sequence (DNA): TGCAGTGCTAGTCGCACCACTAGTCTCACAGATACGCAGTATTTT. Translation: CSASRTTSLTDTQYF.

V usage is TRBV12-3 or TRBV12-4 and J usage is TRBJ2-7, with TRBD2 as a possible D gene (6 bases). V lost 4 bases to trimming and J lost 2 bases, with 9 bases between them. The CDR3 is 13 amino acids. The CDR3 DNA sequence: TGTGCCAGCAGTTCCGCGGGGACCTACGAGCAGTACTTC. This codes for CASSSAGTYEQYF.

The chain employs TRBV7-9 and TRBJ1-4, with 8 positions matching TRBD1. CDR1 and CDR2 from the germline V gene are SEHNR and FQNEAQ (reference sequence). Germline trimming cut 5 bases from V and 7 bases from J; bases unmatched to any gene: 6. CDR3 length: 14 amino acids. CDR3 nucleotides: TGTGCCAGCAGCAGCAGGGGGCAGAGTGAAAAACTGTTTTTT. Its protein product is CASSSRGQSEKLFF.

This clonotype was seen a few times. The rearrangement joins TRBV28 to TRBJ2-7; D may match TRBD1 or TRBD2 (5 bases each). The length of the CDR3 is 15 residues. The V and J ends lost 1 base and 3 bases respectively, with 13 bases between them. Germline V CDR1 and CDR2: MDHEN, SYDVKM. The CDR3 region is CASSLSGGLGYEQYF. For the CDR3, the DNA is TGTGCCAGCAGTTTATCTGGGGGTCTTGGCTACGAGCAGTACTTC.